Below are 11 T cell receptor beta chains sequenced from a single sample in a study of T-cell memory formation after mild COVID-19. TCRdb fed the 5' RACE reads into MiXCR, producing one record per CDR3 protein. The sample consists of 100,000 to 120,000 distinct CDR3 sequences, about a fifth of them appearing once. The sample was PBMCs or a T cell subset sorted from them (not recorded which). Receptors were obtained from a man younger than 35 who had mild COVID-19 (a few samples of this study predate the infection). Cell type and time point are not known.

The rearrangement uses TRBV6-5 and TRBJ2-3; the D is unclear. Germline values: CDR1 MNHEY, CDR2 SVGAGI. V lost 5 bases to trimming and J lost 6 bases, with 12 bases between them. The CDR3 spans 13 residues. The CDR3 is CASSVSLADTQYF. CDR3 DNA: TGTGCCAGCAGTGTATCGCTGGCGGATACGCAGTATTTT.

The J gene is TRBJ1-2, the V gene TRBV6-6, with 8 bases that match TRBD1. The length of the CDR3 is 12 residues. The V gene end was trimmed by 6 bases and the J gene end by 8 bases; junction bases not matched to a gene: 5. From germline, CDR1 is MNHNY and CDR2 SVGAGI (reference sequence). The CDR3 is CASSPDRAGYTF. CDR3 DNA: TGTGCCAGCAGCCCGGACAGGGCGGGCTACACCTTC.

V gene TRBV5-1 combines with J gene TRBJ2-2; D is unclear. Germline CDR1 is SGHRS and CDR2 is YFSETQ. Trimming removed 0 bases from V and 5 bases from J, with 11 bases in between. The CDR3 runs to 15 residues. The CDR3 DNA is TGCGCCAGCAGCTTGGCCCGGGTTAGAACCGGGGAGCTGTTTTTT. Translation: CASSLARVRTGELFF.

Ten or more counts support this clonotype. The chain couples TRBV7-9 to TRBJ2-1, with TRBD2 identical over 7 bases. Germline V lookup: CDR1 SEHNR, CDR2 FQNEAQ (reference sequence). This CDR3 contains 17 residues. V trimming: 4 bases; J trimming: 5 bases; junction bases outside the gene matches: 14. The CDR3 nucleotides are TGTGCCAGCAGCTCCCCCGGAGGGGCGGGGGACCACAATGAGCAGTTCTTC. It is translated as CASSSPGGAGDHNEQFF.

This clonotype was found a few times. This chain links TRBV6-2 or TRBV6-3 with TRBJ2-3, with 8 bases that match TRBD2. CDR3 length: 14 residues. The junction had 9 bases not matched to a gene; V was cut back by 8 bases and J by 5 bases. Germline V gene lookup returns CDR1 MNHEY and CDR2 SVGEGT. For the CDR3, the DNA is TGTGCCAGCGGAACCCGGGGGGGCGAAGATACGCAGTATTTT. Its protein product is CASGTRGGEDTQYF.

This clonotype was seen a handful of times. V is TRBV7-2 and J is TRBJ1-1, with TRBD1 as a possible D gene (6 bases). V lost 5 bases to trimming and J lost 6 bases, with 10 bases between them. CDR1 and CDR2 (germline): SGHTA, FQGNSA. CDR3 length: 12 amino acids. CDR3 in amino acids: CASSQGMPEAFF. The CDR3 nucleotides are TGTGCCAGCAGCCAGGGGATGCCTGAAGCTTTCTTT.

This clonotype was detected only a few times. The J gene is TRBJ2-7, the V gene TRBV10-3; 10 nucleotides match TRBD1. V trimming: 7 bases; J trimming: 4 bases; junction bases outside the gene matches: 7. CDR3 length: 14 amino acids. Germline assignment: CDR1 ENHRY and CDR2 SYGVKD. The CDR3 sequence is CAITEDRGRYEQYF. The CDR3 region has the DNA TGTGCCATCACCGAGGACAGGGGGAGATACGAGCAGTACTTC.

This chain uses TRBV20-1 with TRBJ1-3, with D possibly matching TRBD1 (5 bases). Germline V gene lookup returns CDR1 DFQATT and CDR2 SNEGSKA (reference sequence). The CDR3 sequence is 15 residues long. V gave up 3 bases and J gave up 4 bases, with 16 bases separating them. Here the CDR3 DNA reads TGCAGTGCTAGCCCGACGGGCCAGGGCGGAAACACCATATATTTT. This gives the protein CSASPTGQGGNTIYF.

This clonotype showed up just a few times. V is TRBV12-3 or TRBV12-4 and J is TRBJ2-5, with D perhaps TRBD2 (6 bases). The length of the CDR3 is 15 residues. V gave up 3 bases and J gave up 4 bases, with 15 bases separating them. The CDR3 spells CASSFGGNRRETQYF. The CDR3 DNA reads TGTGCCAGCAGTTTTGGGGGGAACAGGCGAGAGACCCAGTACTTC.

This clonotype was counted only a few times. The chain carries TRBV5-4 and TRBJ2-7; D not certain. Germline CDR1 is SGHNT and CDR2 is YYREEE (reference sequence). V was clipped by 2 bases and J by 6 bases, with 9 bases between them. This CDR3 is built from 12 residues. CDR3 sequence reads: CASSFSPREQYF. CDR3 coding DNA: TGTGCCAGCAGCTTTTCCCCCCGCGAGCAGTACTTC.

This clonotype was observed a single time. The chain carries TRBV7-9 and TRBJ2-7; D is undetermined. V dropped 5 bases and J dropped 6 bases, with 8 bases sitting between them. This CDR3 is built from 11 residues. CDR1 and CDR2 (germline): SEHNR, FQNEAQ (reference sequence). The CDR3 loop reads CASSPLGEQYV. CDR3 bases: TGTGCCAGCAGCCCCTTAGGCGAGCAGTACGTC.